Listed below are T cell receptor beta chains from one sample, sequenced in a study of regulatory T cells in long-lasting Graves disease. TCRdb re-analysed the multiplex PCR reads in MiXCR, keeping a single row per CDR3 protein. Of roughly 450,000 distinct CDR3 sequences in the sample, around 21% were seen once. This sample comprised peripheral blood mononuclear cells (PBMCs), obtained when the disease was refractory, from a patient treated with antithyroid drugs. All receptors derive from a female donor with Graves disease. Each CDR3 is given with its conserved first and last residue. The order of the fields is J gene, D gene, V gene, clone size, CDR3 length, CDR3 protein, CDR3 DNA. The D gene is left open where the match is weak. The size of a clone is reported for some rows only, either as once, few or many, or as a class for expanded clones.

j_call: TRBJ2-7
d_call: -
v_call: TRBV5-1
clone_size: many
cdr3_length: 14
cdr3_aa: CASSSWKRAGEQYF
cdr3_nt: TGCGCCAGCAGCTCCTGGAAGAGGGCGGGGGAGCAGTACTTC

j_call: TRBJ2-5
d_call: TRBD1
v_call: TRBV7-9
clone_size: many
cdr3_length: 16
cdr3_aa: CASSSNLIGTAETQYF
cdr3_nt: TGTGCCAGCAGCTCGAACCTAATAGGGACAGCAGAGACCCAGTACTTC

j_call: TRBJ2-7
d_call: -
v_call: TRBV5-1
clone_size: few
cdr3_length: 15
cdr3_aa: CASSIGTASSYEQYF
cdr3_nt: TGCGCCAGCAGCATAGGGACGGCGAGCTCCTACGAGCAGTACTTC

j_call: TRBJ1-5
d_call: -
v_call: TRBV5-5
clone_size: few
cdr3_length: 19
cdr3_aa: CASSQNYNRAPGSNQPQHF
cdr3_nt: TGTGCCAGCAGCCAAAACTACAACCGGGCACCTGGAAGCAATCAGCCCCAGCATTTT

j_call: TRBJ2-7
d_call: TRBD1
v_call: TRBV6-1
clone_size: many
cdr3_length: 14
cdr3_aa: CASRGTGGTYEQYF
cdr3_nt: TGTGCCAGCAGGGGGACAGGGGGTACCTACGAGCAGTACTTC

j_call: TRBJ2-2
d_call: -
v_call: TRBV28
clone_size: many
cdr3_length: 11
cdr3_aa: CASLDTGELFF
cdr3_nt: TGTGCCAGCCTGGACACCGGGGAGCTGTTTTTT

j_call: TRBJ2-1
d_call: -
v_call: TRBV7-6
clone_size: -
cdr3_length: 12
cdr3_aa: CASSETYTEQFF
cdr3_nt: TGTGCCAGCAGCGAGACGTATACTGAGCAGTTCTTC

j_call: TRBJ2-7
d_call: -
v_call: TRBV28
clone_size: many
cdr3_length: 18
cdr3_aa: CASSLKVPDARRVYEQYF
cdr3_nt: TGTGCCAGCAGTTTAAAGGTTCCGGACGCCCGACGGGTCTACGAGCAGTACTTC

j_call: TRBJ2-7
d_call: TRBD2
v_call: TRBV11-2
clone_size: many
cdr3_length: 16
cdr3_aa: CASSHLAGGPGYEQYF
cdr3_nt: TGTGCCAGCAGCCATTTAGCGGGAGGGCCGGGGTACGAGCAGTACTTC

j_call: TRBJ1-2
d_call: -
v_call: TRBV7-9
clone_size: few
cdr3_length: 12
cdr3_aa: CASSKWGEGYTF
cdr3_nt: TGTGCCAGCAGTAAATGGGGCGAAGGCTACACCTTC

j_call: TRBJ1-2
d_call: -
v_call: TRBV7-9
clone_size: many
cdr3_length: 12
cdr3_aa: CASSTGTYGYTF
cdr3_nt: TGTGCCAGCAGTACAGGGACCTATGGCTACACCTTC

j_call: TRBJ1-1
d_call: -
v_call: TRBV5-1
clone_size: many
cdr3_length: 13
cdr3_aa: CASSFLRTTEAFF
cdr3_nt: TGCGCCAGCAGCTTTTTGAGGACGACTGAAGCTTTCTTT

j_call: TRBJ2-1
d_call: -
v_call: TRBV6-9
clone_size: once
cdr3_length: 16
cdr3_aa: CASSYPAGRLSNEQFF
cdr3_nt: TGTGCCAGCAGTTACCCCGCAGGGAGGTTAAGCAATGAGCAGTTCTTC

j_call: TRBJ2-7
d_call: -
v_call: TRBV29-1
clone_size: many
cdr3_length: 11
cdr3_aa: CSVDSGDEQYF
cdr3_nt: TGCAGCGTTGATTCGGGTGACGAGCAGTACTTC

j_call: TRBJ2-2
d_call: -
v_call: TRBV7-9
clone_size: many
cdr3_length: 13
cdr3_aa: CASRPGGTGELFF
cdr3_nt: TGTGCCAGCAGGCCAGGAGGCACCGGGGAGCTGTTTTTT

j_call: TRBJ2-7
d_call: TRBD2
v_call: TRBV7-2
clone_size: few
cdr3_length: 15
cdr3_aa: CASSYGLAGGNEQYF
cdr3_nt: TGTGCCAGCAGCTACGGACTAGCGGGAGGAAACGAGCAGTACTTC

j_call: TRBJ1-2
d_call: -
v_call: TRBV28
clone_size: -
cdr3_length: 12
cdr3_aa: CASQQTNYGYTF
cdr3_nt: TGTGCCAGTCAGCAGACTAACTATGGCTACACCTTC

j_call: TRBJ1-1
d_call: -
v_call: TRBV7-2
clone_size: -
cdr3_length: 18
cdr3_aa: CASSAPGITGFMNTEAFF
cdr3_nt: TGTGCCAGCAGCGCCCCCGGGATAACTGGCTTCATGAACACTGAAGCTTTCTTT

j_call: TRBJ1-2
d_call: TRBD1
v_call: TRBV29-1
clone_size: -
cdr3_length: 11
cdr3_aa: CSARTGGGYTF
cdr3_nt: TGCAGCGCCCGGACAGGGGGCGGCTACACCTTC

j_call: TRBJ1-4
d_call: -
v_call: TRBV30
clone_size: -
cdr3_length: 15
cdr3_aa: CAWTPSGTVGKKLFF
cdr3_nt: TGTGCCTGGACCCCAAGCGGGACGGTGGGGAAAAAACTGTTTTTT

j_call: TRBJ2-6
d_call: -
v_call: TRBV3-2
clone_size: many
cdr3_length: 18
cdr3_aa: CASSHEDRVSGGANVLTF
cdr3_nt: TGTGCCAGCAGCCATGAAGACAGGGTATCGGGTGGGGCCAACGTCCTGACTTTC

j_call: TRBJ1-1
d_call: -
v_call: TRBV19
clone_size: -
cdr3_length: 13
cdr3_aa: CASSIAPGAEAFF
cdr3_nt: TGTGCCAGTAGTATAGCCCCGGGGGCTGAAGCTTTCTTT

j_call: TRBJ2-1
d_call: -
v_call: TRBV15
clone_size: few
cdr3_length: 14
cdr3_aa: CATSRDLDPNEQFF
cdr3_nt: TGTGCCACCAGCAGAGATTTGGATCCCAATGAGCAGTTCTTC

j_call: TRBJ1-1
d_call: -
v_call: TRBV11-2
clone_size: many
cdr3_length: 15
cdr3_aa: CASSPLSGQNTEAFF
cdr3_nt: TGTGCCAGCAGCCCACTGTCAGGACAGAACACTGAAGCTTTCTTT

j_call: TRBJ1-1
d_call: -
v_call: TRBV7-2
clone_size: many
cdr3_length: 15
cdr3_aa: CASSLTIARGTEAFF
cdr3_nt: TGTGCCAGCAGTTTAACCATCGCGCGGGGCACTGAAGCTTTCTTT

j_call: TRBJ2-5
d_call: TRBD2
v_call: TRBV6-1
clone_size: many
cdr3_length: 13
cdr3_aa: CASSTGLAKTQYF
cdr3_nt: TGTGCCAGCAGTACAGGACTAGCGAAGACCCAGTACTTC

j_call: TRBJ2-7
d_call: -
v_call: TRBV7-9
clone_size: -
cdr3_length: 13
cdr3_aa: CASTRGEGYEQYF
cdr3_nt: TGTGCCAGCACCCGGGGAGAGGGCTACGAGCAGTACTTC

j_call: TRBJ2-7
d_call: TRBD1
v_call: TRBV6-1
clone_size: -
cdr3_length: 15
cdr3_aa: CASIPTGTGFYEQYF
cdr3_nt: TGTGCCAGCATTCCTACCGGGACAGGGTTCTACGAGCAGTACTTC

j_call: TRBJ1-2
d_call: -
v_call: TRBV14
clone_size: -
cdr3_length: 13
cdr3_aa: CASSQWREGSYTF
cdr3_nt: TGTGCCAGCAGCCAATGGCGGGAAGGGAGCTACACCTTC

j_call: TRBJ2-7
d_call: TRBD1
v_call: TRBV10-3
clone_size: few
cdr3_length: 15
cdr3_aa: CAIRPMGQGIYEQYF
cdr3_nt: TGTGCCATCAGACCAATGGGACAGGGAATCTACGAGCAGTACTTC

j_call: TRBJ1-6
d_call: TRBD1
v_call: TRBV25-1
clone_size: few
cdr3_length: 16
cdr3_aa: CASSESTGVLNSPLHF
cdr3_nt: TGTGCCAGCAGTGAGTCGACAGGGGTGCTAAATTCACCCCTCCACTTT

j_call: TRBJ1-1
d_call: -
v_call: TRBV7-6
clone_size: many
cdr3_length: 13
cdr3_aa: CASSLEQLTEAFF
cdr3_nt: TGTGCCAGCAGCTTAGAACAGTTAACTGAAGCTTTCTTT

j_call: TRBJ2-5
d_call: -
v_call: TRBV18
clone_size: -
cdr3_length: 18
cdr3_aa: CASSPGYSSAQGRETQYF
cdr3_nt: TGTGCCAGCTCACCCGGGTATTCTAGCGCCCAAGGTCGAGAGACCCAGTACTTC

j_call: TRBJ1-1
d_call: -
v_call: TRBV28
clone_size: medium-sized
cdr3_length: 17
cdr3_aa: CASSSIQASRDHTEAFF
cdr3_nt: TGTGCCAGCAGTTCCATCCAGGCATCCCGGGACCACACTGAAGCTTTCTTT

j_call: TRBJ1-2
d_call: TRBD1
v_call: TRBV7-9
clone_size: many
cdr3_length: 12
cdr3_aa: CASSLPRGPYTF
cdr3_nt: TGTGCCAGCAGCTTACCCAGGGGGCCCTACACCTTC

j_call: TRBJ2-7
d_call: TRBD2
v_call: TRBV28
clone_size: many
cdr3_length: 18
cdr3_aa: CASSPKWGGRVTRNEQYF
cdr3_nt: TGTGCCAGCAGTCCTAAATGGGGCGGGAGGGTCACGAGGAACGAGCAGTACTTC

j_call: TRBJ1-1
d_call: -
v_call: TRBV9
clone_size: -
cdr3_length: 14
cdr3_aa: CASSVVSMNTEAFF
cdr3_nt: TGTGCCAGCAGCGTAGTTAGCATGAACACTGAAGCTTTCTTT

j_call: TRBJ2-5
d_call: -
v_call: TRBV20-1
clone_size: -
cdr3_length: 15
cdr3_aa: CSANEGFLRQETQYF
cdr3_nt: TGCAGTGCAAATGAGGGGTTTTTGCGCCAAGAGACCCAGTACTTC

j_call: TRBJ2-5
d_call: -
v_call: TRBV29-1
clone_size: many
cdr3_length: 10
cdr3_aa: CSATLETQYF
cdr3_nt: TGCAGCGCGACGCTAGAGACCCAGTACTTC

j_call: TRBJ1-4
d_call: -
v_call: TRBV19
clone_size: few
cdr3_length: 15
cdr3_aa: CASSMYAGVDEKLFF
cdr3_nt: TGTGCCAGTAGTATGTATGCGGGCGTAGATGAAAAACTGTTTTTT

j_call: TRBJ2-5
d_call: -
v_call: TRBV20-1
clone_size: many
cdr3_length: 13
cdr3_aa: CSVMQGAKETQYF
cdr3_nt: TGCAGTGTGATGCAGGGAGCCAAAGAGACCCAGTACTTC

j_call: TRBJ1-1
d_call: -
v_call: TRBV7-9
clone_size: -
cdr3_length: 15
cdr3_aa: CASSWEQSTNTEAFF
cdr3_nt: TGTGCCAGCAGCTGGGAACAGAGTACGAACACTGAAGCTTTCTTT

j_call: TRBJ2-1
d_call: -
v_call: TRBV28
clone_size: -
cdr3_length: 11
cdr3_aa: CASSLGRRPFF
cdr3_nt: TGTGCCAGCAGTTTAGGGCGACGGCCGTTCTTC

j_call: TRBJ1-6
d_call: -
v_call: TRBV19
clone_size: -
cdr3_length: 15
cdr3_aa: CASSDMGSYNSPLHF
cdr3_nt: TGTGCCAGTAGCGACATGGGCTCCTATAATTCACCCCTCCACTTT

j_call: TRBJ2-5
d_call: -
v_call: TRBV7-3
clone_size: few
cdr3_length: 16
cdr3_aa: CASSKSDRDSQETQYF
cdr3_nt: TGTGCCAGCAGCAAAAGTGACAGGGACTCCCAAGAGACCCAGTACTTC